A selection of T cell receptor beta chains follows, all from one sample in a study of PD-1 blockade in classical Hodgkin lymphoma. Only in-frame clones appear in the TCRdb table, and some are missing; sequencing was by immunoSEQ multiplex PCR. The sample records roughly 16,000 clones, roughly 90% being singletons. The sequencing sample was made of CD4+ T cells from blood. The receptor source for this set is a human donor with classical Hodgkin lymphoma. Each CDR3 is given with its conserved first and last residue. The D gene is left open where the match is weak. Clone size is stated in some rows and not others, as once, few, many or a class when expanded.

d_call: -; clone_size: -; j_call: TRBJ2-2; v_call: TRBV30; cdr3_aa: CAWSVRRAGELFF; cdr3_nt: -
d_call: -; clone_size: -; j_call: TRBJ2-2; v_call: TRBV10-1; cdr3_aa: CASNRAGSGELFF; cdr3_nt: TGCGCCAGCAATAGGGCCGGGAGCGGGGAGCTGTTTTTT
d_call: -; clone_size: -; j_call: TRBJ1-5; v_call: TRBV2; cdr3_aa: CASRAEMGVNQPQHF; cdr3_nt: TGTGCCAGCAGGGCAGAAATGGGGGTGAATCAGCCCCAGCATTTT
d_call: -; clone_size: -; j_call: TRBJ2-7; v_call: TRBV6-1; cdr3_aa: CASSRGESYEQYF; cdr3_nt: TGTGCCAGCAGCAGGGGCGAATCCTACGAGCAGTACTTC
d_call: -; clone_size: -; j_call: TRBJ2-2; v_call: TRBV29-1; cdr3_aa: CSVSGTTNTGELFF; cdr3_nt: TGCAGCGTTTCCGGGACCACCAACACCGGGGAGCTGTTTTTT
d_call: -; clone_size: -; j_call: TRBJ1-1; v_call: TRBV19; cdr3_aa: CASTLGQANTEAFF; cdr3_nt: TGTGCCAGTACCCTAGGGCAGGCGAACACTGAAGCTTTCTTT
d_call: -; clone_size: few; j_call: TRBJ1-1; v_call: TRBV30; cdr3_aa: CAWSVRQGGIQAFF; cdr3_nt: TGTGCCTGGAGTGTACGGCAGGGAGGGATCCAAGCTTTCTTT
d_call: TRBD2; clone_size: -; j_call: TRBJ2-4; v_call: TRBV4-1; cdr3_aa: CASSQVGREGKNIQYF; cdr3_nt: TGCGCCAGCAGCCAAGTTGGGCGGGAGGGCAAAAACATTCAGTACTTC
d_call: -; clone_size: -; j_call: TRBJ2-5; v_call: TRBV2; cdr3_aa: CASRLWTQYF; cdr3_nt: TGTGCCAGCCGCTTATGGACCCAGTACTTC
d_call: -; clone_size: -; j_call: TRBJ1-5; v_call: TRBV7-2; cdr3_aa: CASSSSRILSNQPQHF; cdr3_nt: TGTGCCAGCAGCTCCAGCAGGATTCTAAGCAATCAGCCCCAGCATTTT
d_call: -; clone_size: -; j_call: TRBJ2-1; v_call: TRBV6-5; cdr3_aa: CASSSIGGEQFF; cdr3_nt: TGTGCCAGCAGTTCAATAGGCGGTGAGCAGTTCTTC
d_call: -; clone_size: -; j_call: TRBJ1-4; v_call: TRBV29-1; cdr3_aa: CSVESQDNEKLFF; cdr3_nt: TGCAGCGTTGAGTCTCAGGATAATGAAAAACTGTTTTTT
d_call: TRBD1; clone_size: -; j_call: TRBJ2-2; v_call: TRBV10-3; cdr3_aa: CAINRDRGRDTGELFF; cdr3_nt: TGTGCCATCAATCGGGACAGGGGGCGCGACACCGGGGAGCTGTTTTTT
d_call: TRBD2; clone_size: -; j_call: TRBJ2-4; v_call: TRBV9; cdr3_aa: CASSTGGGMAKNIQYF; cdr3_nt: TGTGCCAGCAGCACCGGGGGAGGGATGGCCAAAAACATTCAGTACTTC
d_call: -; clone_size: -; j_call: TRBJ1-5; v_call: TRBV6-5; cdr3_aa: CASSFVQNQPQHF; cdr3_nt: TGTGCCAGCAGTTTTGTTCAGAATCAGCCCCAGCATTTT
d_call: TRBD2; clone_size: -; j_call: TRBJ2-1; v_call: TRBV29-1; cdr3_aa: CSVVERERSYNEQFF; cdr3_nt: TGCAGCGTCGTCGAGCGGGAGCGATCCTACAATGAGCAGTTCTTC
d_call: -; clone_size: -; j_call: TRBJ1-1; v_call: TRBV25-1; cdr3_aa: CASSELGVTEAFF; cdr3_nt: TGTGCCAGCAGTGAGTTGGGGGTCACTGAAGCTTTCTTT
d_call: TRBD2; clone_size: -; j_call: TRBJ2-2; v_call: TRBV11-3; cdr3_aa: CASSLALAGAAGELFF; cdr3_nt: TGTGCCAGCAGCTTAGCCCTAGCGGGAGCCGCCGGGGAGCTGTTTTTT
d_call: -; clone_size: -; j_call: TRBJ2-5; v_call: TRBV14; cdr3_aa: CASSHGDSGAQETQYF; cdr3_nt: TGTGCCAGCAGCCACGGCGATAGCGGAGCCCAAGAGACCCAGTACTTC
d_call: -; clone_size: few; j_call: TRBJ1-5; v_call: TRBV7-9; cdr3_aa: CASSPMDQPQHF; cdr3_nt: TGTGCCAGCAGCCCGATGGATCAGCCCCAGCATTTT
d_call: -; clone_size: -; j_call: TRBJ2-7; v_call: TRBV5-4; cdr3_aa: CASSLAPNRVDEQYF; cdr3_nt: TGTGCCAGCAGCTTGGCCCCCAACAGGGTGGACGAGCAGTACTTC
d_call: -; clone_size: -; j_call: TRBJ2-6; v_call: TRBV5-1; cdr3_aa: CASSLAGPGAWGANVLTF; cdr3_nt: TGCGCCAGCAGCTTGGCGGGACCGGGGGCGTGGGGGGCCAACGTCCTGACTTTC
d_call: TRBD1; clone_size: -; j_call: TRBJ2-6; v_call: TRBV19; cdr3_aa: CASKRGQGPGGANVLTF; cdr3_nt: TGTGCTTCGAAGAGAGGACAGGGGCCGGGGGGGGCCAACGTCCTGACTTTC
d_call: TRBD2; clone_size: -; j_call: TRBJ2-1; v_call: TRBV11-2; cdr3_aa: CASSPSGAYNEQFF; cdr3_nt: TGTGCCAGCAGCCCTAGCGGGGCCTACAATGAGCAGTTCTTC
d_call: -; clone_size: -; j_call: TRBJ2-7; v_call: TRBV9; cdr3_aa: CASSVGITRTEQYF; cdr3_nt: TGTGCCAGCAGCGTAGGCATCACCCGTACCGAGCAGTACTTC
d_call: -; clone_size: once; j_call: TRBJ1-1; v_call: TRBV10-3; cdr3_aa: CAISGRRNTEAFF; cdr3_nt: TGTGCCATCAGTGGCAGGCGGAACACTGAAGCTTTCTTT
d_call: -; clone_size: -; j_call: TRBJ2-6; v_call: TRBV6-5; cdr3_aa: CASSYEGAGANVLTF; cdr3_nt: TGTGCCAGCAGTTACGAGGGCGCTGGGGCCAACGTCCTGACTTTC
d_call: -; clone_size: -; j_call: TRBJ2-1; v_call: TRBV7-9; cdr3_aa: CASSLATTYNEQFF; cdr3_nt: TGTGCCAGCAGCTTAGCAACTACCTACAATGAGCAGTTCTTC
d_call: -; clone_size: -; j_call: TRBJ2-1; v_call: TRBV6-5; cdr3_aa: CASRYSSYNEQFF; cdr3_nt: TGTGCCAGCCGGTACAGCTCCTACAATGAGCAGTTCTTC